This T cell receptor beta chain was sequenced in a study of siplizumab effects on memory and regulatory T cells (dated by TCRdb to the late 2010s). General notes on the study: The effect of the anti-CD2 antibody siplizumab on alloreactive T-cell subsets was examined in allogeneic mixed lymphocyte reactions constructed from human PBMCs.

The library was generated by the immunoSEQ multiplex PCR assay. Roughly 10^5 TCR templates per sample were assayed on the deep sequencing platform. Genomic DNA extracted from sorted T cells was used for TCRbeta CDR3 sequencing. Per the authors' processing: The R programming language was used for clonal analysis of TCRbeta CDR3 data. Alloreactive CD4+ and CD8+ clones were identified by comparing unstimulated samples to CFSE-low samples taken after the reaction. Regulatory or non-regulatory origin of alloreactive CD4+ clones was assigned by matching sequences to the sorted unstimulated Treg and non-Treg repertoires. This is the immuneACCESS table as TCRdb keeps it, with only in-frame sequences that have V and J called. A part of the clones is gone; compared with another copy, unresolved V genes explain less than half, and the rest is unexplained. From that table come the V and J calls and clone size; the DNA was used to work out D and trimming. Across this sample there are roughly 120,000 clones, with about 94% seen only once. Of the sample, approximately 1.8% falls within the top ten clones.

Overall study results and their limits: In reactions with siplizumab, an average of approximately 70% of mappable alloreactive CD4+ clones were Treg-derived, compared with 26.9% in control reactions. Siplizumab significantly reduced the cumulative frequency of alloreactive sequences traceable to unstimulated CD4+ memory T cells. Whether proliferating Tregs from siplizumab cultures were suppressive was not functionally confirmed. A naive or memory phenotype could not be assigned to roughly 80-97% of proliferating CD4+ or CD8+ clones. Sequences below about 10^-5 frequency were poorly captured, so only a minor fraction of alloreactive clones could be mapped to unstimulated subsets. Greater diversity appeared to be present in unstimulated naive T cells than in memory T cells, and a substantial contribution to the alloresponse seemed to be made by naive cells.

In the case of this clone: There is no known antigen for this receptor. The sample holds no much larger clone one base away, and base qualities are not on file.

From the germline V gene, CDR1 is LGHNA and CDR2 is YNFKEQ. The CDR3 numbers 16 residues from cysteine through phenylalanine. The DNA shown is the 48-base CDR3, in frame from base 1. The germline V end is reduced by 4 bases and the J end by 10 bases; junction bases left unmatched: 14. Sorted unstimulated T cells and proliferating T cells recovered from mixed lymphocyte reactions underwent TCRbeta CDR3 sequencing. Fresh whole blood from around 11 HLA-typed healthy donors was used to isolate PBMCs. To map where alloreactive clones came from, CD4+ non-regulatory T cells in the unstimulated state were FACS-sorted.

The sequence came from a human donor in good health. The chain links TRBV4-2 with TRBJ2-1; 9 central nucleotides agree with TRBD2. The specimen sequenced was non-Treg CD4+ T cells sorted from blood. Explained via the paper, the cell subset or site label denotes: FACS-sorted unstimulated CD4+ non-regulatory T cells. The CDR3 reads CASSRRTGTSLQEQFF. The DNA reads as follows: TGTGCCAGCAGCCGTAGGACCGGGACTAGCCTTCAAGAGCAGTTCTTC.